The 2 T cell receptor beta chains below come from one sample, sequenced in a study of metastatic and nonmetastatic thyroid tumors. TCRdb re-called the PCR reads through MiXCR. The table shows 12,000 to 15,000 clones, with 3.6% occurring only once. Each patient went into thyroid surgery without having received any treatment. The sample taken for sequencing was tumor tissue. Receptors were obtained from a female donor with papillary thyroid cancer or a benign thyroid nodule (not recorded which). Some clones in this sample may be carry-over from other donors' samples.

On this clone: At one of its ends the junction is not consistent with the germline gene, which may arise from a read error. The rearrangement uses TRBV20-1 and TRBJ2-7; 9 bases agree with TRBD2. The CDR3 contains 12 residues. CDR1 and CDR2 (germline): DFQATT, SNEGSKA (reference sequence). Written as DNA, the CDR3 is TGCAGTGGTAGACTAGCGGACTACGAGCAGTACTTC. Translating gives CSGRLADYEQYF.

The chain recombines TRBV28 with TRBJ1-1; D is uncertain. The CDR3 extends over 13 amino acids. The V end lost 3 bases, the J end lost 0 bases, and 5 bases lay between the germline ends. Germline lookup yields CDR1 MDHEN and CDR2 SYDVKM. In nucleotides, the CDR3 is TGTGCCAGCAGTTTTAGGTTGAACACTGAAGCTTTCTTT. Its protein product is CASSFRLNTEAFF.